The clone carrying this T cell receptor beta chain was seen only a few times. What it recognizes is unknown. TCRdb used MiXCR to reprocess the 5' RACE reads, holding one entry per CDR3 protein. The sample contains 600,000 to 800,000 distinct CDR3 sequences, around 21% of which appear only once. The data are from a study of identical twins. Broader study findings: Fewer insertions were carried by abundant cord blood beta clonotypes, but none was seen in memory repertoires.

Germline loops: CDR1 SGDLS, CDR2 YYNGEE. V was cut by 0 bases and J by 2 bases, with 9 bases left in between. The CDR3 has 15 residues. These same records also appear under a second study, on T cells expressing NK-cell markers. As that report states: CD3+CD56+NKG2C+, CD3+CD56+NKG2C- and CD3+CD56-NKG2C+ T cells, once sorted, supplied the TCR beta repertoires. HCMV seropositivity characterized most of the eight sequenced donors, and seronegativity one. In four donors, dominant clonotypes made up about 25-65% of CD3+CD56-NKG2C+ cells.

The sequencing input was PBMCs. V and J are TRBV9 and TRBJ2-1; no reliable D call. The sequence was collected from a woman aged 18 to 35 in good health. The CDR3 coding sequence is TGTGCCAGCAGCGTAGAAGTCGGAACCTACAATGAGCAGTTCTTC. This sequence encodes CASSVEVGTYNEQFF.